This paragraph covers one T cell receptor beta chain sequence. Antigen unknown. The data were produced by immunoSEQ multiplex PCR, yet TCRdb's version contains in-frame clones alone and is incomplete. Here the sample spans fewer than 35,000 clones, approximately 94% being singletons. The V gene's germline CDR1 is LNHDA and CDR2 SQIVND (reference sequence). This CDR3 contains 15 residues. The V end lost 10 bases, the J end lost 3 bases, and 19 bases lay between the germline ends. The data stem from a study of PD-1 blockade in classical Hodgkin lymphoma. The time point is: newly diagnosed, previously untreated cHL patient sample. It was PBMCs in newly diagnosed, untreated classical Hodgkin lymphoma that served as comparison. Study-wide results and limits: Possibly reflecting disease activity or prior therapy, repertoire differences have causes that remain undefined. Newly diagnosed patients reportedly trailed healthy donors in baseline TCR diversity.

This sequence originates from a human donor with classical Hodgkin lymphoma. V and J are TRBV19 and TRBJ2-1; D assignment may be TRBD1 or TRBD2 (5 bases each). Input material: peripheral blood mononuclear cells (PBMCs). The CDR3 DNA is TGTGCCACTACACCCACAGGTGGGGGCTACAATGAGCAGTTCTTC. Amino acids: CATTPTGGGYNEQFF.